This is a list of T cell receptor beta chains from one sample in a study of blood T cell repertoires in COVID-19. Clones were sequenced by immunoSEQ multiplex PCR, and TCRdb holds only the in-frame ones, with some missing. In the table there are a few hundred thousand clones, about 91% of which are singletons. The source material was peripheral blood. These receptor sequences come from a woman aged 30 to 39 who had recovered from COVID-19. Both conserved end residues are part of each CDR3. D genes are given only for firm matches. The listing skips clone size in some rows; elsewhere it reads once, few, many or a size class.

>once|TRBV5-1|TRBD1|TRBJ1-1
TGCGCCAGCAGCCCCCTCCCCGGGGACAGGGGGGCTTTCTTT
CASSPLPGDRGAFF
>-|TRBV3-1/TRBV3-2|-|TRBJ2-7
TGTGCCAGCAGCCAAGTCCCTAGGGGTGGACAGATGACCTCCTACGAGCAGTACTTC
CASSQVPRGGQMTSYEQYF
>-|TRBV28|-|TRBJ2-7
TGTGCCAGCAGTCCCCCACAGGGTACCTACGAGCAGTACTTC
CASSPPQGTYEQYF
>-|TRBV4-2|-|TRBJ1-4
TGTGCCAGCAGCCAACATTCGTGGACTAAACTGTTTTTT
CASSQHSWTKLFF
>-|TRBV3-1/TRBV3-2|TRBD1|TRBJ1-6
TGTGCCAGCAGGGGGACAGAATTCAATTCACCCCTCCACTTT
CASRGTEFNSPLHF
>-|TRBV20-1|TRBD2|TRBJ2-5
TGCAGTGCTAGTATCGGGGGGGCTAAGAACCAAGAGACCCAGTACTTC
CSASIGGAKNQETQYF
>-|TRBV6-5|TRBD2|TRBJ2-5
TGTGCCAGCAGTTTTTCGGGGGGAGAAGAGACCCAGTACTTC
CASSFSGGEETQYF
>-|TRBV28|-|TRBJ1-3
TGTGCCAGCAGTGTTCGGGGGGTCTTTGGAAACACCATATATTTT
CASSVRGVFGNTIYF
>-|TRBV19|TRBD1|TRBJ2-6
TGTGCCAGTACGAAATCGGGACAGGGATTCTCTGGGGCCAACGTCCTGACTTTC
CASTKSGQGFSGANVLTF
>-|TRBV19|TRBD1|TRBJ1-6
TGTGCCACCCGACAGGGGGCTAATAATTCACCCCTCCACTTT
CATRQGANNSPLHF
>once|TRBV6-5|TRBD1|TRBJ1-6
TGTGCCAGCAGTCGAGGGGCCAGGGGGTCTTCACCCCTCCACTTT
CASSRGARGSSPLHF
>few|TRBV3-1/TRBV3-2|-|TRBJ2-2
TGTGCCAGCAGCCCGCAACTGAACACCGGGGAGCTGTTTTTT
CASSPQLNTGELFF
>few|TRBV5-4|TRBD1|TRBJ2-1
TGTGCCAGCAGCCCCGACTCAGGGGGCGCGTACAATGAGCAGTTCTTC
CASSPDSGGAYNEQFF
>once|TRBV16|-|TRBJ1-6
TGTGCCAGCAGCCAAGAAAGAGATTCACCCCTCCACTTT
CASSQERDSPLHF
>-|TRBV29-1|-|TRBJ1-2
TGCAGCGTCTTGGCAGGTGTAGGGCCCGGGGGTGGCTACACCTTC
CSVLAGVGPGGGYTF
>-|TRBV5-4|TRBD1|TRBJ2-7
TGTGCCAGCAGCTTTCCCGGGACAGGAGGCTACGAGCAGTACTTC
CASSFPGTGGYEQYF
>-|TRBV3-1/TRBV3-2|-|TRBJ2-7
TGTGCCAGCAGTCTGAGCTCCTACGAGCAGTACTTC
CASSLSSYEQYF
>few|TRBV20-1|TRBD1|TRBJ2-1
TGCAGTGCTAGTCCACAGGGGGCAGAGCAGTTCTTC
CSASPQGAEQFF
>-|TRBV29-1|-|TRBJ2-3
TGCAGCGTCCTGGGACTTCCCAAAGATACGCAGTATTTT
CSVLGLPKDTQYF
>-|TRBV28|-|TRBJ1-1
TGTGCCAGCAGAGCGGGGGGGGAATTTGCTTTAACTGAAGCTTTCTTT
CASRAGGEFALTEAFF
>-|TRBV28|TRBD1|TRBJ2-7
TGTGCCAGCAGGCCGGGACAGTCCTACGAGCAGTACTTC
CASRPGQSYEQYF
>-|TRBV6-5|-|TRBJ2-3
TGTGCCAGCAGTTACAGGCCCGGAGGTACAGATACGCAGTATTTT
CASSYRPGGTDTQYF
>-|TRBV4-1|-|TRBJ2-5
TGCGCCAGCAGCCAAGAACCCCCAGTGACTCAAGAGACCCAGTACTTC
CASSQEPPVTQETQYF
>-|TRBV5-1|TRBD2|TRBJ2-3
TGCGCCAGCAGCTTGGGAGCGGGGGGGCCCCCAGATACGCAGTATTTT
CASSLGAGGPPDTQYF
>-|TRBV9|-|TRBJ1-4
TGTGCCAGCAGTTACCCTGAGGGGGGGAATAATGAAAAACTGTTTTTT
CASSYPEGGNNEKLFF
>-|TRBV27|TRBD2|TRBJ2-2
TGTGCCAGCAGTCTTGGACTAGCGGTGAACACCGGGGAGCTGTTTTTT
CASSLGLAVNTGELFF
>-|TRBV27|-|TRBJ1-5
TGTGCCAGCAGTTTATCGGGGGCAGGGAGGGATCAGCCCCAGCATTTT
CASSLSGAGRDQPQHF
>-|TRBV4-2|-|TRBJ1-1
TGTGCCAGCAGCCAAGGGGTCGCGGGAGCTTTCTTT
CASSQGVAGAFF
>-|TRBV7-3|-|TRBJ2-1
TGTGCCAGCAGCTTAACCACTAGCCGCGGCAATGAGCAGTTCTTC
CASSLTTSRGNEQFF
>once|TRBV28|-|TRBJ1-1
TGTGCCAGCAGAACGGAGGGATTACTCACTGAAGCTTTCTTT
CASRTEGLLTEAFF
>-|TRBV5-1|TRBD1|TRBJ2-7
TGCGCCAGCAGCGAGGGACAGATGTACGAGCAGTACTTC
CASSEGQMYEQYF
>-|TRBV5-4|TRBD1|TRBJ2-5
TGTGCCAGCAGCCGGACAGGGGAGGAGACCCAGTACTTC
CASSRTGEETQYF
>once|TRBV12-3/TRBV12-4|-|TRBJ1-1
TGTGCCAGCAGCCCGCCGGGAGGGGTCACAGCTTTCTTT
CASSPPGGVTAFF
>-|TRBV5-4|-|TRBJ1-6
TGTGCCAGCAGCTTGGACAGGAATTCACCCCTCCACTTT
CASSLDRNSPLHF
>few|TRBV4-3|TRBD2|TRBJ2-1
TGCGCCAGCAGCCAAGAGTGGAGCGGGGGGGCTGAAGAGCAGTTCTTC
CASSQEWSGGAEEQFF
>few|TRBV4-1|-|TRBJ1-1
TGCGCCAGCAGCCTGCGGCAGCTGAACACTGAAGCTTTCTTT
CASSLRQLNTEAFF
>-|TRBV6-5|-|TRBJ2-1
TGTGCCAGCAGGCTAAGCTCCTACAATGAGCAGTTCTTC
CASRLSSYNEQFF
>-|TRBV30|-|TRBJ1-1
TGTGCCTGGAGTGAGCGGCCCATGAACACTGAAGCTTTCTTT
CAWSERPMNTEAFF
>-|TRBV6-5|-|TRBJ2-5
TGTGCCAGCAGTTACTCTTTCGGGGGAAAGACCCAGTACTTC
CASSYSFGGKTQYF
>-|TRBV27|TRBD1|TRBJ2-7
TGTGCCAGCAGAATCGGGACAGGGGTAAGGGAGCAGTACTTC
CASRIGTGVREQYF
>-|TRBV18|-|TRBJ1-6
TGTGCCAGCTCGAGACGGGGGGCCCTTTCACCCCTCCACTTT
CASSRRGALSPLHF
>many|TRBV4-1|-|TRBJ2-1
TGCGCCAGCAGCCAAGCCCTCCAAGCGGACGAGCAGTTCTTC
CASSQALQADEQFF
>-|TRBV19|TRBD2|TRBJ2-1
TGTGCCAGTAGCGCCTCTATTCTTGAGCGGGGGGGGCCGAAGGGCTACAATGAGCAGTTCTTC
CASSASILERGGPKGYNEQFF
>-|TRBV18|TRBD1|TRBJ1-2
TGTGCCAGCTCACCGGCAGGGGGCGCGGGCTATGGCTACACCTTC
CASSPAGGAGYGYTF
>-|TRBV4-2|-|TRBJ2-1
TGTGCCAGCAGCCTTAGTATTTTCTCCTACAATGAGCAGTTCTTC
CASSLSIFSYNEQFF
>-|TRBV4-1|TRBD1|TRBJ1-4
TGCGCCAGCAGCCGAGGACAGGAACGACGGGATGACCCTAATGAAAAACTGTTTTTT
CASSRGQERRDDPNEKLFF
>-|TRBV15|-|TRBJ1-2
TGTGCCACCAGCAGATTACCCAGGGACAATGAGAATGGCTACACCTTC
CATSRLPRDNENGYTF
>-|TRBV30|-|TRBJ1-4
TGTGCCTGGCAACTCCCTGAAAAACTGTTTTTT
CAWQLPEKLFF
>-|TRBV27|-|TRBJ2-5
TGTGCCAGCAGTTTCTATGGGCAGGAAGAGACCCAGTACTTC
CASSFYGQEETQYF
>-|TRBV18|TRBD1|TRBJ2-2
TGTGCCAGCTCACCACCTCAGGGGGCCGGGGAGCTGTTTTTT
CASSPPQGAGELFF